In this sample, the clone carrying this T cell receptor (beta chain) turned up many times. Its antigen is not identified. For TCR beta, libraries came from quantitative 5'-RACE with molecular barcodes. TCRdb re-analysed the 5' RACE reads in MiXCR, keeping a single row per CDR3 protein. The sample records just over 150,000 distinct CDR3 sequences, about a sixth being singletons. The sample belongs to a study of CD8 T cells in ankylosing spondylitis. Study findings and constraints: Some of the motif variants had earlier been found in reactive arthritis patients' fluid and blood. Within ankylosing spondylitis blood, a TCR beta motif made up of roughly eight highly homologous variants appeared to be characteristic. Reportedly, disease-linked clones are significantly enriched in ankylosing spondylitis patients' matched synovial fluid.

What was sequenced was blood, either unsorted or a sorted T cell fraction (not recorded which). This receptor was identified in a male donor with ankylosing spondylitis or in good health (not recorded which).

The CDR3 nucleotides are TGTGCCAGCTCACGGGACAGAAATCAGCCCCAGCATTTT. Its translation: CASSRDRNQPQHF. The genes are TRBV18 and TRBJ1-5; TRBD1 agrees at 7 bases. Germline CDR1 and CDR2: KGHSH and LQKENI. The length of the CDR3 is 13 residues. Unmatched junction bases numbered 1, after V lost 4 bases and J lost 4 bases. Together with reference TRBV18 and TRBJ1-5, the CDR3 gives the full variable domain: NAGVMQNPRHLVRRRGQEARLRCSPMKGHSHVYWYRQLPEEGLKFMVYLQKENIIDESGMPKERFSAEFPKEGPSILRIQQVVRGDSAAYFCASSRDRNQPQHFGDGTRLSIL.